A single sample gave rise to the 7 T cell receptor beta chains below, sequenced in a study of shared clonotypes between healthy human individuals. TCRdb keeps only in-frame clones here, not all; method: immunoSEQ multiplex PCR. The sample carries about 2.3 million clones, roughly 93% recorded once. The sequenced material came from naive CD4+ T cells from PBMCs. The sample's subset: CD45RA+ positively selected. The receptors stem from a man younger than 35 in good health. Some clones in this sample may be carry-over from other donors' samples.

The chain employs TRBV28 and TRBJ1-2; D is uncertain. V lost 7 bases, J lost 5 bases, and 14 bases lay in between. Germline lookup yields CDR1 MDHEN and CDR2 SYDVKM. The CDR3 loop spans 13 amino acids. The CDR3 nucleotides read TGTGCCAGCACCCCTCCTTCCCGGTATGGCTACACCTTC. Translated: CASTPPSRYGYTF.

There are a few counts of this clone. The V call is TRBV6-1, the J call TRBJ1-5; the D gene is possibly TRBD1 (6 bases). Per germline, CDR1 MNHNS and CDR2 SASEGT. Between the trimmed V and J ends, which lost 4 bases and 11 bases, there was a span of 15 bases. CDR3 length: 13 amino acids. The CDR3 region has the DNA TGTGCCAGCAGTGGACAACAGGGTCGGACCCAGCATTTT. Encoded protein: CASSGQQGRTQHF.

The chain recombines TRBV21-1 with TRBJ2-3; the D call of TRBD2 is as the table states it, not checked on the DNA. TRBV21-1 constitutes a pseudogene. The CDR3 sequence is 16 residues long. The CDR3 DNA sequence: TGTGCCAGCAGCAAAGTCGGCTTTAGCATCACAGATACGCAGTATTTT. Its translation: CASSKVGFSITDTQYF.

This chain uses TRBV28 with TRBJ1-5; D may be TRBD1 (5 bases). Germline CDR1 and CDR2: MDHEN and SYDVKM. V dropped 3 bases and J dropped 1 base, with 10 bases sitting between them. The CDR3 covers 15 residues. The CDR3 sequence: CASSFSGPSNQPQHF. The CDR3 DNA reads as TGTGCCAGCAGTTTTTCGGGGCCGAGCAATCAGCCCCAGCATTTT.

The rearrangement joins TRBV20-1 to TRBJ1-2; a weak D match, TRBD1 (5 bases). Trimming cost V 5 bases and J 7 bases, with 11 bases left between them. CDR3 length: 11 residues. Germline CDR1 is DFQATT and CDR2 is SNEGSKA (reference sequence). The chain's CDR3 is CSAGGDGGYTF. In DNA, the CDR3 is TGCAGTGCTGGGGGGGACGGTGGCTACACCTTC.

This clone was detected only once. The identical CDR3 is also encoded by other nucleotide sequences in the sample. The rearrangement joins TRBV9 to TRBJ2-5, with 9 bases lining up with TRBD2. Germline CDR1 SGDLS, CDR2 YYNGEE. Trimming removed 0 bases from V and 5 bases from J; junction bases left unmatched: 8. CDR3 length: 16 residues. Written as DNA, the CDR3 is TGTGCCAGCAGCGTAGGAGGGGGACTAGCTGGGGAGACCCAGTACTTC. It encodes CASSVGGGLAGETQYF.

V is TRBV19 and J is TRBJ2-5; no definite D call. Trimming cost V 0 bases and J 2 bases, with 13 bases left between them. The CDR3 has 16 residues. Germline V gene data show CDR1 as LNHDA and CDR2 as SQIVND (reference sequence). This chain's CDR3 is CASSIELESDQETQYF. The CDR3 DNA follows: TGTGCCAGTAGTATAGAATTAGAGTCAGATCAAGAGACCCAGTACTTC.